This T cell receptor beta chain was captured by sequencing in a study of cytomegalovirus exposure and HLA in healthy donors. Study-wide context: A subsequent analysis stated that the 100 to 150 validation repertoires were run on the same platform as the roughly 710 first-cohort repertoires.

Deletions cut 4 bases from V and 0 bases from J, with 10 bases between. CDR3 size: 15 residues. From germline, CDR1 is SGHRS and CDR2 YFSETQ. Only in-frame clones appear in the TCRdb table, and some are missing; sequencing was by immunoSEQ multiplex PCR. The sample carries roughly 350,000 clones, 86% recorded once. Study-level results: The investigators catalogued 150 to 200 TCR beta chains as cytomegalovirus-associated. Subsequent analysis revealed that first-cohort TCR clusters tended to co-occur in the approximately 120 validation repertoires. Specificity of a few CMV-associated chains for CMV antigens was verified in vitro.

A single count supports this clone. Its antigen is not identified. The sample contains more than one DNA sequence encoding this CDR3. The rearrangement uses TRBV5-1 and TRBJ2-2, with D maybe TRBD2 (6 bases). The clonotype was recovered from a woman aged 18-30 years in good health and CMV-seronegative. Source material: PBMCs. This CDR3 is CASSRDSPNTGELFF. For the CDR3, the DNA is TGCGCCAGCAGCCGGGACTCTCCGAACACCGGGGAGCTGTTTTTT.